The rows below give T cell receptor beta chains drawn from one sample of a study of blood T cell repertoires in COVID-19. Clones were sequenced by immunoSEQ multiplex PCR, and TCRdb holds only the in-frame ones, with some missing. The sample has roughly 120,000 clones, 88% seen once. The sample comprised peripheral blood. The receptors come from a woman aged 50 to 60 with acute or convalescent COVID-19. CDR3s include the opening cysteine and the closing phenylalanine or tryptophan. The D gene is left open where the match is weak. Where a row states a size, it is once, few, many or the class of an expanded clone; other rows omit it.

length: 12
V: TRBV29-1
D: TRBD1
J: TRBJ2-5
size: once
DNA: TGCAGCGTTGAACAGGGGGAAGAGACCCAGTACTTC
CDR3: CSVEQGEETQYF

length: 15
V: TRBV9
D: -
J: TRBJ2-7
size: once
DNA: TGTGCCAGCAGCCCCCCTGGAGCGGCTATCTACGAGCAGTACTTC
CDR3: CASSPPGAAIYEQYF

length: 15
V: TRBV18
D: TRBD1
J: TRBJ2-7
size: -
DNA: TGTGCCAGCTCACGGGACAGGGGGGCCACCTACGAGCAGTACTTC
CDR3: CASSRDRGATYEQYF

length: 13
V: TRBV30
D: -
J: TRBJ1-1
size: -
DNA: TGTGCCTGGAAACCCGGCCGGGACACTGAAGCTTTCTTT
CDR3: CAWKPGRDTEAFF

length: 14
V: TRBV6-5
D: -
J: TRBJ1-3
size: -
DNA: TGTGCCAGCAGTTATGCGCAGGGAGGAAACACCATATATTTT
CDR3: CASSYAQGGNTIYF

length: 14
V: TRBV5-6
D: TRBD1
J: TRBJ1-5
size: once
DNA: TGTGCCAGCAGCTCCAGGGGGAGCAATCAGCCCCAGCATTTT
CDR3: CASSSRGSNQPQHF

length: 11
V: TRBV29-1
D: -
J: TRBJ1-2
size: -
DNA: TGCAGCGACGGGACATTTTCTGGCTACACCTTC
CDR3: CSDGTFSGYTF

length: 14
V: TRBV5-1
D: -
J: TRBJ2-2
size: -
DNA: TGCGCCAGCAGCTTCGGGACAAGCACCGGGGAGCTGTTTTTT
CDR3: CASSFGTSTGELFF

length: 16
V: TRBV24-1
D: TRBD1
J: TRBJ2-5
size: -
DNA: TGTGCCACCAGTGGGAGGGGGACAGGGAATTTGGAGACCCAGTACTTC
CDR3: CATSGRGTGNLETQYF

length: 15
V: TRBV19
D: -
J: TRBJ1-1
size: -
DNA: TGTGCCAGTAGTCCCCAGGGTCGCATGAACACTGAAGCTTTCTTT
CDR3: CASSPQGRMNTEAFF

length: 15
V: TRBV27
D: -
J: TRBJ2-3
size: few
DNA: TGTGCCAGCAGTTCTTGGGGACAACTCACAGATACGCAGTATTTT
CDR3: CASSSWGQLTDTQYF

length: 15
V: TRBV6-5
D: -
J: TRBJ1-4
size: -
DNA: TGTGCCAGCAGTTACGCAGGGGCGGCTAATGAAAAACTGTTTTTT
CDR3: CASSYAGAANEKLFF

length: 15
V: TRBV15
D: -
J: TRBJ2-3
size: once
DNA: TGTGCCACCAGCAGAGCTGAGCTTAGCACAGATACGCAGTATTTT
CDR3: CATSRAELSTDTQYF

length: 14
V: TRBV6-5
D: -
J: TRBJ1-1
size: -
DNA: TGTGCCAGCAGTTCCGACAGGCGGAACACTGAAGCTTTCTTT
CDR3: CASSSDRRNTEAFF

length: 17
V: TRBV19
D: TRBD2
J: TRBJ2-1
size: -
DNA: TGTGCCAGTAGTATTCGGACTAGCGGGAGGGTTAGGGATGAGCAGTTCTTC
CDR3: CASSIRTSGRVRDEQFF

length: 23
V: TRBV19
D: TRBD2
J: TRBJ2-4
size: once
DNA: TGTGCCAGTAGTACCCTCGGGACTAGCGGGAGGGCCTGGAGGATTGATGGCAAAAACATTCAGTACTTC
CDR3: CASSTLGTSGRAWRIDGKNIQYF

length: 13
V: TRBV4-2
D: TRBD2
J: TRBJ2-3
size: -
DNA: TGTGCCATTCGACTAGCGGGCACAGATACGCAGTATTTT
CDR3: CAIRLAGTDTQYF

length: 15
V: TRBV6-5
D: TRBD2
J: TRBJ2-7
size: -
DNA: TGTGCCAGCAGCCCCCGGACTAGCGGGTCCTACGAGCAGTACTTC
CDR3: CASSPRTSGSYEQYF

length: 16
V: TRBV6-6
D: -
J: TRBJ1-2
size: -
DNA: TGTGCCAGCACCTCTCCGGGGGTTAAACGAAACTATGGCTACACCTTC
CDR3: CASTSPGVKRNYGYTF

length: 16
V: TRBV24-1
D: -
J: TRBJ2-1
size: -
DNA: TGTGCCACCAGTGAACCTCTGACTGACTCCTACAATGAGCAGTTCTTC
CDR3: CATSEPLTDSYNEQFF

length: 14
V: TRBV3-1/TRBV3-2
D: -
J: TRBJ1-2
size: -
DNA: TGTGCCAGCAGCCAAGGGTCCGGGGAACATGGCTACACCTTC
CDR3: CASSQGSGEHGYTF

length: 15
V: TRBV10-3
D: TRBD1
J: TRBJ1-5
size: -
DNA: TGTGCCATCAGTGAGGGGGACAGGATCAATCAGCCCCAGCATTTT
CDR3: CAISEGDRINQPQHF

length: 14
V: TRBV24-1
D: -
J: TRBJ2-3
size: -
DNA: TGTGCCACCAGGGACCCAGGGCGGTCAGATACGCAGTATTTT
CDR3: CATRDPGRSDTQYF

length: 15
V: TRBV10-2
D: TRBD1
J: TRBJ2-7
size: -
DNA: TGCGCCAGCAGTGACACAGGGGCCTTGCTTGGCGAGCAGTACTTC
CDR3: CASSDTGALLGEQYF

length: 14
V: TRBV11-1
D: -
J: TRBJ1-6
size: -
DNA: TGTGCCAGCAGCCGAACCGCCGGGGATTCACCCCTCCACTTT
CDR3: CASSRTAGDSPLHF

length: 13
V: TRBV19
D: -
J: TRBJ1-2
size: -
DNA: TGTGCCAGTAGTATCCCCGGGATCTATGGCTACACCTTC
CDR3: CASSIPGIYGYTF

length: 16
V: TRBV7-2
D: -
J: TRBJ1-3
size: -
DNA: TGTGCCAGCAGCTTAGCGCAGGGCGCGGGGGGAAACACCATATATTTT
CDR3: CASSLAQGAGGNTIYF

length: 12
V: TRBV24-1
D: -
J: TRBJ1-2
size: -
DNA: TGTGCCACCAGTGCCGACAGCTATGGCTACACCTTC
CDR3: CATSADSYGYTF

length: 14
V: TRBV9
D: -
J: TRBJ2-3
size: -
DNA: TGTGCCAGCAGCGTACGGCGGGAAAGAGATACGCAGTATTTT
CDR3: CASSVRRERDTQYF

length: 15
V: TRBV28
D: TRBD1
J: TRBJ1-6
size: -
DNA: TGTGCCAGCAGTTTAACAGGGGCCGATAATTCACCCCTCCACTTT
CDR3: CASSLTGADNSPLHF

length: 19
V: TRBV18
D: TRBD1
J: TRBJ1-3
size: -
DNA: TGTGCCAGCTCACCAGTTCCCTTGGGACAGGGGCCCTCTGGAAACACCATATATTTT
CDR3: CASSPVPLGQGPSGNTIYF

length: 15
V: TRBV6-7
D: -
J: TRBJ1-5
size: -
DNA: TGTGCCAGCGCTTCCCCTCCAGGGAGCAATCAGCCCCAGCATTTT
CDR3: CASASPPGSNQPQHF

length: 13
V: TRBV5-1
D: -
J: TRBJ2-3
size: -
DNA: TGCGCCAGCAGCTTGGTTGGCCAGACTGCAAGGTATTTT
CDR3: CASSLVGQTARYF

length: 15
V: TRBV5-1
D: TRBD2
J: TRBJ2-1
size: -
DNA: TGCGCCAGCAGCTCCGGGACTAGCGGGCGTAATGAGCAGTTCTTC
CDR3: CASSSGTSGRNEQFF

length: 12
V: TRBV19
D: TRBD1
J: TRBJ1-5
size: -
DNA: TGTGCCAGTAGTGCTCGGGACAGCCCGCAGCATTTT
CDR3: CASSARDSPQHF

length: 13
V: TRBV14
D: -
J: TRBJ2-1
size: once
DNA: TGTGCCAGCAGCCAACTGCGGGACTATGAGCAGTTCTTC
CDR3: CASSQLRDYEQFF

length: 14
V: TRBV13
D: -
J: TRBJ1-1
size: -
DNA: TGTGCCAGCAGCAGCCTTGGAGGGAACAATGAAGCTTTCTTT
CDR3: CASSSLGGNNEAFF

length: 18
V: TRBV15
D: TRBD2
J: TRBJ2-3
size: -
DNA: TGTGCCACCAGCAGAGATCCCGTCGGACTAGCGGGATGGGATACGCAGTATTTT
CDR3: CATSRDPVGLAGWDTQYF

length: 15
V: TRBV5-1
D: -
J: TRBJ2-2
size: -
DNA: TGCGCCAGCAGCTTATATACACAGGGCGCCGGGGAGCTGTTTTTT
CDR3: CASSLYTQGAGELFF

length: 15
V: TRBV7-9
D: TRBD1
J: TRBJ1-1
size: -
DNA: TGTGCCAGCAGCTCGGACAGGGGGCTTGTCACTGAAGCTTTCTTT
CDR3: CASSSDRGLVTEAFF

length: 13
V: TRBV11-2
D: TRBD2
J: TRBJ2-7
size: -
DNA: TGTGCCAGCGCTCAGGGCGGGGGCTACGAGCAGTACTTC
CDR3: CASAQGGGYEQYF

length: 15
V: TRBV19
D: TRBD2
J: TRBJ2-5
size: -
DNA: TGTGCCAGTAGTCCAATGACTAGCGGACAAGAGACCCAGTACTTC
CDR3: CASSPMTSGQETQYF

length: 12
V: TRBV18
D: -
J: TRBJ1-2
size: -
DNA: TGTGCCAGCTCACCACAGGGGATTGGCTACACCTTC
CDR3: CASSPQGIGYTF

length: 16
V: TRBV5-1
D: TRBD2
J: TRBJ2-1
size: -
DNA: TGCGCCAGCAGCCCCTCTGGCGGGAGCCCCTACAATGAGCAGTTCTTC
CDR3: CASSPSGGSPYNEQFF

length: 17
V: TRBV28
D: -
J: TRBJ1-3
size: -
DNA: TGTGCCAGCAGCTTATCGCCTGGGGGGGCCTCTGGAAACACCATATATTTT
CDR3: CASSLSPGGASGNTIYF

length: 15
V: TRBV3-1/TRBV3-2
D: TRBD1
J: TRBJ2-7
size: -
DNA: TGTGCCAGCAGCCCTCGGGACAGGGGTGCCTACGAGCAGTACTTC
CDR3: CASSPRDRGAYEQYF

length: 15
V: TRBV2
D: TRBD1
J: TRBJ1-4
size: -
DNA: TGTGCCAGCAGTGCGGACAGGGGACAAGGTGAAAAACTGTTTTTT
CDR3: CASSADRGQGEKLFF

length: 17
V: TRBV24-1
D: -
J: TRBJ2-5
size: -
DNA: TGTGCCACCAGTGACCCAGGCACTGCAGGTCATCAAGAGACCCAGTACTTC
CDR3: CATSDPGTAGHQETQYF